This T cell receptor (beta chain) was documented in a study of type 1 regulatory T cells. With regard to this clonotype: Its antigen is undetermined.

Each CDR3 protein is one row after TCRdb ran MiXCR on the reads. Here the sample spans tens of thousands of distinct CDR3 sequences, roughly two thirds being singletons. Looked up from germline, CDR1 is SGHNT and CDR2 is YENEEA. This CDR3 comprises 14 residues. The V end lost 4 bases, the J end lost 7 bases, and 16 bases lay between the germline ends. Sequenced sample: cultured non-Tr1 T cells, either the whole culture or a sorted T cell fraction (not recorded which). This chain links TRBV11-3 with TRBJ1-1, with D hard to call. This TCR derives from a human donor in good health. CDR3 amino acids: CASSSFYIHYEAFF. The CDR3, as DNA: TGTGCCAGCAGCTCGTTTTACATTCACTATGAAGCTTTCTTT.